Listed below are T cell receptor beta chains from one sample, sequenced in a study of blood T cell repertoires in COVID-19. TCRdb's table, derived via immunoSEQ multiplex PCR, lists solely in-frame clones and lacks some. The profile shows 85,000 to 130,000 clones, about 86% of them singletons. The source material was peripheral blood. These receptors all stem from a woman of 80 years or more with active or convalescent COVID-19. The CDR3 runs from the conserved cysteine through the conserved F or W. Each record gives: D gene, V gene, clone size, J gene, CDR3 protein, CDR3 DNA. A D gene is named only where the DNA matches it firmly. The size entry is marked missing in some rows and otherwise reads once, few, many or a size class.

>.|TRBV21-1|.|TRBJ1-5
CASSKVSLGQGRQPQHF
TGTGCCAGCAGCAAAGTGAGTTTAGGCCAAGGGAGACAGCCCCAGCATTTT
>TRBD1|TRBV5-6|.|TRBJ1-1
CASSMGQTMNTEAFF
TGTGCCAGCAGCATGGGACAGACCATGAACACTGAAGCTTTCTTT
>.|TRBV27|.|TRBJ1-6
CASSLQMQGIGNSPLHF
TGTGCCAGCAGTTTACAAATGCAGGGAATCGGTAATTCACCCCTCCACTTT
>TRBD2|TRBV9|.|TRBJ2-2
CASSAPGLQTGELFF
TGTGCCAGCAGCGCCCCGGGACTACAGACCGGGGAGCTGTTTTTT
>.|TRBV6-1|.|TRBJ2-3
CASSEYGGQTDTQYF
TGTGCCAGCAGTGAATACGGGGGGCAGACAGATACGCAGTATTTT
>TRBD1|TRBV7-3|.|TRBJ1-6
CASSRGQDNSPLHF
TGTGCCAGCAGCCGGGGACAGGATAATTCACCCCTCCACTTT
>TRBD1|TRBV6-5|.|TRBJ1-6
CASSRDRGAGSPLHF
TGTGCCAGCTCTCGGGACAGGGGGGCGGGTTCACCCCTCCACTTT
>.|TRBV19|.|TRBJ1-2
CASRWGDRGYTF
TGTGCCAGTAGATGGGGAGACCGTGGCTACACCTTC
>TRBD2|TRBV7-3|.|TRBJ2-3
CASSRGLAGAGDTQYF
TGTGCCAGCAGCCGGGGGCTAGCGGGAGCGGGAGATACGCAGTATTTT
>.|TRBV3-1/TRBV3-2|.|TRBJ2-5
CASSQVLQETQYF
TGTGCCAGCAGCCAAGTTCTACAAGAGACCCAGTACTTC
>.|TRBV10-3|.|TRBJ2-7
CAISESRPTGSYEQYF
TGTGCCATCAGTGAGTCCAGACCCACAGGCTCCTACGAGCAGTACTTC
>TRBD1|TRBV6-6|few|TRBJ1-6
CASSSTGDNSPLHF
TGTGCCAGCAGTTCGACAGGGGATAATTCACCCCTCCACTTT
>.|TRBV27|.|TRBJ1-5
CASSFRENQPQHF
TGTGCCAGCAGTTTTCGCGAAAATCAGCCCCAGCATTTT
>TRBD2|TRBV7-9|.|TRBJ2-5
CASSLLSSGGAQETQYF
TGTGCCAGCAGCTTACTCTCTAGCGGGGGGGCACAGGAGACCCAGTACTTC
>.|TRBV7-2|.|TRBJ2-5
CASTTRAAGFEETQYF
TGTGCCAGCACCACCCGGGCCGCGGGCTTCGAAGAGACCCAGTACTTC
>TRBD2|TRBV4-2|.|TRBJ2-4
CASSQDTGLADSSRF
TGTGCCAGCAGCCAAGATACCGGACTAGCGGACAGTTCTCGCTTC
>.|TRBV9|once|TRBJ2-1
CASSVGARSASWDEQFF
TGTGCCAGCAGCGTAGGGGCCAGAAGTGCGTCATGGGATGAGCAGTTCTTC
>.|TRBV2|.|TRBJ1-2
CASSDRGYGYTF
TGTGCCAGCAGTGACCGCGGCTATGGCTACACCTTC
>TRBD1|TRBV11-3|.|TRBJ2-7
CASSQQTGASYEQYF
TGTGCCAGCAGCCAACAGACAGGGGCCTCCTACGAGCAGTACTTC
>TRBD1|TRBV28|.|TRBJ1-5
CASGGQDWINQPQHF
TGTGCCAGCGGGGGACAGGATTGGATCAATCAGCCCCAGCATTTT
>TRBD2|TRBV24-1|.|TRBJ2-1
CATSDSTFREGFVYNEQFF
TGTGCCACCAGTGACTCCACCTTTAGGGAGGGATTTGTCTACAATGAGCAGTTCTTC
>TRBD1|TRBV6-6|.|TRBJ1-3
CASSRGTGNSGNTIYF
TGTGCCAGCAGCCGCGGGACAGGCAACTCTGGAAACACCATATATTTT
>.|TRBV13|.|TRBJ1-4
CAGSTRFYPDSSNEKLFF
TGTGCCGGCAGCACACGTTTCTACCCAGACAGCTCAAATGAAAAACTGTTTTTT
>TRBD2|TRBV28|.|TRBJ2-5
CASSSYGGRKREETQYF
TGTGCCAGCTCCTCTTATGGCGGGAGAAAACGGGAAGAGACCCAGTACTTC
>.|TRBV5-5|.|TRBJ2-1
CASSLALSSSYNEQFF
TGTGCCAGCAGCTTGGCCCTCTCTAGCTCCTACAATGAGCAGTTCTTC
>TRBD1|TRBV5-6|.|TRBJ2-7
CASSRSTGWSSYEQYF
TGTGCCAGCAGCCGCTCGACAGGGTGGTCGTCCTACGAGCAGTACTTC
>TRBD2|TRBV11-2|.|TRBJ2-5
CASRLAGLAQETQYF
TGTGCCAGCAGACTAGCGGGATTAGCTCAAGAGACCCAGTACTTC
>TRBD1|TRBV9|.|TRBJ1-1
CASSVTTGEAFF
TGTGCCAGCAGCGTAACGACAGGGGAGGCTTTCTTT
>TRBD2|TRBV4-1|.|TRBJ2-7
CASSHVLREGKQYF
TGCGCCAGCAGCCATGTCCTCCGGGAGGGAAAGCAGTACTTC
>.|TRBV5-8|.|TRBJ1-6
CASSSQVGGNSPLHF
TGTGCCAGCAGCAGCCAGGTTGGTGGGAATTCACCCCTCCACTTT
>TRBD1|TRBV19|.|TRBJ1-5
CASSESQGARQPQHF
TGTGCCAGTAGTGAGTCACAGGGGGCGCGTCAGCCCCAGCATTTT
>TRBD2|TRBV7-2|.|TRBJ2-2
CATRREVVTGELFF
TGTGCCACCAGGCGGGAGGTTGTCACCGGGGAGCTGTTTTTT
>.|TRBV9|.|TRBJ2-5
CASSVQGSYQETQYF
TGTGCCAGCAGCGTTCAGGGTTCGTACCAAGAGACCCAGTACTTC
>.|TRBV21-1|.|TRBJ1-2
CASSFIDRGLNGYTF
TGTGCCAGCAGTTTCATCGACAGGGGGCTTAATGGCTACACCTTC
>.|TRBV2|.|TRBJ2-2
CASSEEAGLLSGELFF
TGTGCCAGCAGTGAAGAGGCAGGGCTTCTATCCGGGGAGCTGTTTTTT
>TRBD1|TRBV10-2|.|TRBJ1-5
CASSQTGDRNQPQHF
TGCGCCAGCAGCCAAACAGGGGACCGCAATCAGCCCCAGCATTTT